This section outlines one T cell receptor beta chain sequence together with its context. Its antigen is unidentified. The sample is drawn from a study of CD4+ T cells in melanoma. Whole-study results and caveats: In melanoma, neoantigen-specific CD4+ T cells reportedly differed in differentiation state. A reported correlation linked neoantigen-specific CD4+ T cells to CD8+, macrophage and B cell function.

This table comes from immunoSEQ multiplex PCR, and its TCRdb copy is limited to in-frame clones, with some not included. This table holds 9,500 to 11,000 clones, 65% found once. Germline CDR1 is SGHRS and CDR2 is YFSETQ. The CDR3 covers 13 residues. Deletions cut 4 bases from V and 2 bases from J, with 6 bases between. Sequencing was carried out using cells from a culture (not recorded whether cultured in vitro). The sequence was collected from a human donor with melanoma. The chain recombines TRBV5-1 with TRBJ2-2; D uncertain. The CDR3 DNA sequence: TGCGCCAGCAGCATCTCTAACACCGGGGAGCTGTTTTTT. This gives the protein CASSISNTGELFF.